A single sample gave rise to the 31 T cell receptor beta chains below, sequenced in a study of regulatory T cells in long-lasting Graves disease. Specified time point: newly diagnosed GD, antithyroid drugs for less than 3 months. Extracted RNA from PBMCs served as the source of the TCR library. For TCR beta, libraries came from iRepertoire HTBI primers and Arm-PCR of CDR3 regions. MiXCR was run by TCRdb on the multiplex PCR reads, yielding one entry per CDR3 protein. The sample lists hundreds of thousands of distinct CDR3 sequences, 15% to 20% occurring once. The same data also went into a second study, on T cells in Graves' hyperthyroidism and ophthalmopathy.

Sequenced here: peripheral blood mononuclear cells (PBMCs), sampled at new diagnosis, from a patient treated with antithyroid drugs. The receptors here all came from a woman aged 35-60 years with Graves disease.

The chain carries TRBV6-1 and TRBJ2-4; 9 bases align to TRBD1. From germline, CDR1 is MNHNS and CDR2 SASEGT. The J segment lost 8 bases and the V segment lost 8 bases, leaving 13 bases of the junction unmatched. The length of the CDR3 is 15 residues. The DNA of the CDR3 is TGTGCCAGCGCCGCCAAGGGACAGGGAGCGGACATTCAGTACTTC. Translation: CASAAKGQGADIQYF.

The sample holds one count of this clonotype. V and J are TRBV12-3 or TRBV12-4 and TRBJ2-1; 7 bases agree with TRBD1. This CDR3 has 15 amino acids. V gave up 2 bases and J gave up 4 bases; unmatched junction bases: 5. As DNA, the CDR3 is TGTGCCAGCAGTTTAACAGGGGTTGGGTACAATGAGCAGTTCTTC. The encoded protein is CASSLTGVGYNEQFF.

This clonotype came up many times. This chain joins TRBV30 and TRBJ1-5; D may be TRBD1 (6 bases). The CDR3 totals 13 residues. Germline V gives CDR1 GTSNPN, CDR2 SVGIG (reference sequence). The ends were cut back, 1 base at V and 7 bases at J, with 11 bases in the middle. CDR3 DNA sequence: TGTGCCTGGAGTGCAGGGGACCGGCAGCCCCAGCATTTT. It codes for CAWSAGDRQPQHF.

Ten or more counts support this clonotype. DNA of the CDR3: TGTGCCAGCGACACAGGGGGGAGGACAGATACGCAGTATTTT. Protein: CASDTGGRTDTQYF. This rearrangement joins TRBV12-3 or TRBV12-4 to TRBJ2-3, with TRBD1 matching 8 bases. V lost 8 bases and J lost 3; bases outside the gene matches: 7. The CDR3 contains 14 residues.

The V gene is TRBV3-1, the J gene TRBJ1-3; D ambiguous. V shed 3 bases and J shed 0 bases, with 6 bases lying between them. Germline-derived CDR1 and CDR2 are LGHDT and YNNKEL (reference sequence). The CDR3 runs to 14 residues. The DNA for the CDR3 is TGTGCCAGCAGCCATCACCCCTCTGGAAACACCATATATTTT. Amino acid sequence: CASSHHPSGNTIYF.

This clonotype has only a few counts. The chain links TRBV2 to TRBJ2-2; a possible D gene is TRBD1 (6 bases). The CDR3 sequence is 15 residues long. V lost 5 bases to trimming and J lost 5 bases, with 15 bases between them. Germline CDR1 and CDR2: SNHLY and FYNNEI. Written as DNA, the CDR3 is TGTGCCAGCAGTCGAAGGGACATACTAACCGGGGAGCTGTTTTTT. Translation gives CASSRRDILTGELFF.

This clonotype occurred a few times. This chain uses TRBV29-1 with TRBJ1-4; weak D call: TRBD1 (5 bases). The ends were cut back, 7 bases at V and 2 bases at J, with 14 bases in the middle. The CDR3 has 14 amino acids. Germline V gene data show CDR1 as SQVTM and CDR2 as ANQGSEA. CDR3 in amino acids: CSAGGGDTNEKLFF. CDR3 nucleotides: TGCAGCGCTGGGGGAGGGGACACTAATGAAAAACTGTTTTTT.

Notes on this clonotype: A much larger clone differs from this one at a single base, so this may be a read error. This chain links TRBV2 with TRBJ1-2; TRBD1 aligns across 7 bases. Germline CDR1 SNHLY, CDR2 FYNNEI. The CDR3 contains 14 residues. The chain's CDR3 is CASSEQGSVYGCTF. Written as DNA, the CDR3 is TGTGCCAGCAGCGAACAGGGGTCTGTATATGGCTGCACCTTC.

The rearrangement links TRBV12-3 or TRBV12-4 to TRBJ1-2; D gene ambiguous. Between the trimmed V and J ends, which lost 2 bases and 8 bases, there was a span of 12 bases. The CDR3 covers 13 residues. In DNA, the CDR3 is TGTGCCAGCAGTTTAAGTACGACGGGCGGCTACACCTTC. Translating it yields CASSLSTTGGYTF.

This chain joins TRBV2 and TRBJ1-6, with a possible D match to TRBD1 (5 bases). The germline gives CDR1 SNHLY, CDR2 FYNNEI. V was pared by 3 bases and J by 5 bases, with 11 bases between. CDR3 length: 15 residues. CDR3: CASSDQGTDNSPLHF. CDR3 DNA: TGTGCCAGCAGTGATCAGGGAACCGATAATTCACCCCTCCACTTT.

In its sample, this clonotype was seen a few times. The V gene is TRBV9, the J gene TRBJ1-6, with TRBD1 matching 9 bases. The CDR3 is 17 residues long. J gave up 9 bases and V 1 base, and 11 bases lay outside the gene matches. Germline-derived CDR1 and CDR2 are SGDLS and YYNGEE. The CDR3 region has the DNA TGTGCCAGCAGCGTAAGTGGTGGATGGACAGGGGTTTCACCCCTCCACTTT. Translation: CASSVSGGWTGVSPLHF.

This clonotype was counted at least ten times. J is TRBJ1-5 and V is TRBV2; possibly TRBD1 for D (5 bases). V dropped 8 bases and J dropped 1 base, with 12 bases sitting between them. The CDR3 extends over 14 amino acids. Germline V gives CDR1 SNHLY, CDR2 FYNNEI. CDR3 nucleotide sequence: TGTGCCAGCCGGGGGTTTCAGAGCAATCAGCCCCAGCATTTT. As protein: CASRGFQSNQPQHF.

This clonotype has a count of ten or more. The chain carries TRBV28 and TRBJ1-6, with TRBD1 matching 7 bases. J was trimmed by 11 bases and V by 4 bases; bases with no gene match: 2. The germline V gene has CDR1 MDHEN and CDR2 SYDVKM. This CDR3 has 12 amino acids. Here the CDR3 reads CASSSGGAPLHF. Written as DNA, the CDR3 is TGTGCCAGCAGTTCAGGGGGGGCACCCCTCCACTTT.

The chain employs TRBV9 and TRBJ2-2; 12 bases map to TRBD1. V shed 2 bases and J 6 bases; nucleotides not matched to a gene: 8. The CDR3 runs 17 residues. CDR1 is SGDLS, CDR2 YYNGEE, per germline. The CDR3 here is CASSVSPGQGAAGELFF. CDR3 DNA sequence: TGTGCCAGCAGCGTGTCGCCGGGACAGGGGGCCGCCGGGGAGCTGTTTTTT.

In this sample, this clonotype turned up a few times. The V gene is TRBV7-9, the J gene TRBJ1-1; D call uncertain. Trimming removed 4 bases at V and 4 bases at J, with 10 bases between. The V gene's germline CDR1 is SEHNR and CDR2 FQNEAQ (reference sequence). The CDR3 has 13 residues. The CDR3 coding sequence is TGTGCCAGCAGCTCTATGATGGGCACTGAAGCTTTCTTT. Encoded protein: CASSSMMGTEAFF.

This sequence joins TRBV6-5 and TRBJ1-3; D not resolved. Germline values: CDR1 MNHEY, CDR2 SVGAGI. Trimming removed 4 bases at V and 9 bases at J, with 10 bases between. The CDR3 loop spans 12 amino acids. The CDR3 region is CASSSTASTIYF. As DNA, the CDR3 is TGTGCCAGCAGTTCAACAGCGTCCACCATATATTTT.

This clonotype was counted ten times or more. The CDR3 here is CAWTGGYNEQFF. CDR3 sequence (DNA): TGTGCCTGGACGGGGGGGTACAATGAGCAGTTCTTC. This chain links TRBV30 with TRBJ2-1; TRBD2 matches 8 bases. Unmatched junction bases numbered 0, after V lost 4 bases and J lost 4 bases. CDR3 size: 12 residues. Looked up from germline, CDR1 is GTSNPN and CDR2 is SVGIG (reference sequence).

The chain is built from TRBV30 and TRBJ1-3; possibly TRBD1 for D (5 bases). Per the germline V gene, CDR1 is GTSNPN and CDR2 is SVGIG (reference sequence). This CDR3 spans 13 amino acids. Between the trimmed V and J ends, which lost 4 bases and 2 bases, there was a span of 9 bases. CDR3 residues: CAWTGKTGNTIYF. For the CDR3, the DNA is TGTGCCTGGACAGGGAAAACTGGAAACACCATATATTTT.

The chain links TRBV2 to TRBJ2-7; weak D call: TRBD2 (6 bases). CDR3 length equals 14 residues. The germline V gene has CDR1 SNHLY and CDR2 FYNNEI. Trimming stripped 10 bases from V and 0 bases from J, with 16 bases between. CDR3 residues: CATTGRRGSYEQYF. The CDR3 DNA sequence: TGTGCCACTACGGGGAGGCGGGGCTCCTACGAGCAGTACTTC.

This clonotype was seen a single time. The genes are TRBV5-6 and TRBJ2-1; tentative D call: TRBD1 (5 bases). There are 15 residues in the CDR3. CDR1 and CDR2 (germline): SGHDT, YYEEEE. Trimming pared 1 base from V and 10 bases from J, leaving 18 bases between. CDR3 amino acids: CASSLKGLHNEEQFF. CDR3 bases: TGTGCCAGCAGCTTGAAGGGGCTACACAATGAAGAGCAGTTCTTC.

This clonotype has more than one count but fewer than ten. The chain carries TRBV9 and TRBJ2-7; D ambiguous. This CDR3 is 15 amino acids long. Trimming stripped 0 bases from V and 3 bases from J, with 13 bases between. In germline, CDR1 is SGDLS, CDR2 YYNGEE. The CDR3 loop reads CASSVGAGDNYEQYF. The CDR3 DNA is TGTGCCAGCAGCGTAGGAGCTGGGGATAACTACGAGCAGTACTTC. The full variable domain, rest sourced from reference TRBV9 and TRBJ2-7, is DSGVTQTPKHLITATGQRVTLRCSPRSGDLSVYWYQQSLDQGLQFLIQYYNGEERAKGNILERFSAQQFPDLHSELNLSSLELGDSALYFCASSVGAGDNYEQYFGPGTRLTVT.

The chain has TRBV20-1 and TRBJ2-1, with 9 bases fitting TRBD2. Losses at the gene ends were 1 base for V and 1 base for J; bases not matched to a gene: 5. Germline V gene sequence: CDR1 DFQATT, CDR2 SNEGSKA (reference sequence). The CDR3 has 16 residues. The CDR3 loop reads CSARGGGAKSYNEQFF. CDR3 DNA sequence: TGCAGTGCTAGAGGCGGGGGGGCCAAGTCCTACAATGAGCAGTTCTTC.

This clonotype occurred many times. The rearrangement joins TRBV6-1 to TRBJ1-6, with 10 bases identical to TRBD1. Germline V gene sequence: CDR1 MNHNS, CDR2 SASEGT. The V and J ends lost 4 bases and 11 bases, in that order; junction bases with no gene match: 8. The CDR3 sequence is 15 residues long. As DNA, the CDR3 is TGTGCCAGCAGTGGGATCCGGGACAGGGGACCACCCCTCCACTTT. It is translated as CASSGIRDRGPPLHF.

This clonotype was counted many times. This rearrangement joins TRBV20-1 to TRBJ2-1; 9 bases map to TRBD1. The CDR3 sequence is 14 residues long. Germline V gene lookup returns CDR1 DFQATT and CDR2 SNEGSKA (reference sequence). V shed 6 bases, J shed 7 bases, and the junction held 10 bases outside the gene matches. CDR3 protein: CSAGPGQGLNEQFF. Here the CDR3 DNA reads TGCAGTGCGGGGCCGGGACAGGGATTAAATGAGCAGTTCTTC.

This clonotype was seen many times. This chain joins TRBV2 and TRBJ2-2, with D perhaps matching TRBD1 (5 bases). V dropped 0 bases and J dropped 8 bases, with 13 bases sitting between them. The CDR3 runs to 15 residues. The germline V gene encodes CDR1 SNHLY and CDR2 FYNNEI. The DNA of the CDR3 is TGTGCCAGCAGTGAAGCGGCAGGGTGGGCAGGGGAGCTGTTTTTT. It codes for CASSEAAGWAGELFF.

This clonotype was seen ten or more times. The rearrangement uses TRBV20-1 and TRBJ2-5; 7 positions agree with TRBD1. CDR3 length: 16 residues. Germline CDR1 and CDR2: DFQATT and SNEGSKA (reference sequence). V gave up 0 bases and J gave up 0 bases; unmatched junction bases: 7. CDR3 nucleotide sequence: TGCAGTGCTAGAGATTTTGGACAGGAGTACCAAGAGACCCAGTACTTC. It translates to CSARDFGQEYQETQYF.

This clonotype was counted many times. The chain links TRBV28 to TRBJ2-7; 8 nucleotides agree with TRBD1. V shed 8 bases, J shed 4 bases, and the junction held 10 bases outside the gene matches. Per germline, CDR1 MDHEN and CDR2 SYDVKM. The CDR3 loop spans 14 amino acids. Here the CDR3 reads CASFRGQGAYEQYF. The CDR3 region has the DNA TGTGCCAGCTTCCGAGGACAGGGAGCTTACGAGCAGTACTTC.

This clonotype showed up many times. This chain joins TRBV5-6 and TRBJ1-2, with a weak D call TRBD1 (5 bases). V lost 4 bases and J lost 4, with 11 bases in between. Germline CDR1 reads SGHDT; CDR2 reads YYEEEE. The CDR3 consists of 13 residues. CDR3 residues: CASSAPGGYGYTF. The DNA for the CDR3 is TGTGCCAGCAGCGCACCCGGGGGCTATGGCTACACCTTC.

The V gene is TRBV20-1, the J gene TRBJ1-1; D is unresolved. The CDR3 is 14 amino acids. CDR1 and CDR2 (germline): DFQATT, SNEGSKA (reference sequence). The V end lost 4 bases, the J end lost 1 base, and 13 bases lay between the germline ends. This CDR3 is CSATNGPSNTEAFF. The CDR3 nucleotides are TGCAGTGCTACCAACGGACCCTCGAACACTGAAGCTTTCTTT.

There are many counts of this clonotype. The chain recombines TRBV20-1 with TRBJ2-1, with TRBD2 identical over 11 bases. Germline assignment: CDR1 DFQATT and CDR2 SNEGSKA (reference sequence). With 6 bases clipped from V and 8 bases from J, the junction kept 18 bases outside the gene matches. CDR3 size: 17 residues. The CDR3 protein is CSALLLLAGGSGDEQFF. The DNA of the CDR3 is TGCAGTGCCCTCCTCCTTTTAGCGGGGGGGTCGGGGGATGAGCAGTTCTTC.

This clonotype was seen more than once but under ten times. The chain is built from TRBV6-1 and TRBJ1-2; a possible D gene is TRBD1 (6 bases). Trimming stripped 4 bases from V and 3 bases from J, with 15 bases between. This CDR3 region has 15 residues. CDR1 is MNHNS and CDR2 is SASEGT in the germline V gene. The CDR3 DNA reads TGTGCCAGCAGTGTCGAACGAAGGGGGTACTATGGCTACACCTTC. Translating gives CASSVERRGYYGYTF.